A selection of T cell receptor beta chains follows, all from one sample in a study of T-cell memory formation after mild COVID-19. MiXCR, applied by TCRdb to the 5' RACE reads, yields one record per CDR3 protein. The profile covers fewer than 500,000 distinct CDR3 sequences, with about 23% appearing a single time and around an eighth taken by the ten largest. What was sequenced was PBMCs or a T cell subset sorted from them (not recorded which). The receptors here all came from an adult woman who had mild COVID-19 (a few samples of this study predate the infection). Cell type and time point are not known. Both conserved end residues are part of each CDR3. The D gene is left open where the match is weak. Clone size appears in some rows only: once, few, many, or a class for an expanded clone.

CDR3nt: TGTGCCAGCAGCCAGGGACTAGCGGGAGTTAGTGCGTACGAGCAGTACTTC
CDR3aa: CASSQGLAGVSAYEQYF
j_gene: TRBJ2-7
d_gene: TRBD2
abundance: NA
v_gene: TRBV7-9

CDR3nt: TGTGCCAGCAGCCAAGGAGGGACAGCTAAGCAGTTCTTC
CDR3aa: CASSQGGTAKQFF
j_gene: TRBJ2-1
d_gene: TRBD1
abundance: NA
v_gene: TRBV14

CDR3nt: TGTGCCAGCTCACCGGGACTAGAAATCTACGAGCAGTACTTC
CDR3aa: CASSPGLEIYEQYF
j_gene: TRBJ2-7
d_gene: TRBD2
abundance: NA
v_gene: TRBV18

CDR3nt: TGCAGTGCTTCTGCGGGCAGGGGATACAATGAGCAGTTCTTC
CDR3aa: CSASAGRGYNEQFF
j_gene: TRBJ2-1
d_gene: NA
abundance: few
v_gene: TRBV20-1

CDR3nt: TGTGCCAGCAGTACCCCAGGGAGGGGCTCCTACGAGCAGTACTTC
CDR3aa: CASSTPGRGSYEQYF
j_gene: TRBJ2-7
d_gene: TRBD2
abundance: NA
v_gene: TRBV28

CDR3nt: TGTGCCAGCAGCTTATACGGGAATGGCTACACCTTC
CDR3aa: CASSLYGNGYTF
j_gene: TRBJ1-2
d_gene: NA
abundance: NA
v_gene: TRBV7-9

CDR3nt: TGTGCCAGTGGTCAAGTAGTGGCAAACAATGAGCAGTTCTTC
CDR3aa: CASGQVVANNEQFF
j_gene: TRBJ2-1
d_gene: NA
abundance: many
v_gene: TRBV19

CDR3nt: TGTGCCAGCAGCTTACGGGTTGAGCAGTTCTTC
CDR3aa: CASSLRVEQFF
j_gene: TRBJ2-1
d_gene: NA
abundance: NA
v_gene: TRBV7-2

CDR3nt: TGCGCCAGCAGCCAAGAGGAAGCGGGAGTCTACAATGAGCAGTTCTTC
CDR3aa: CASSQEEAGVYNEQFF
j_gene: TRBJ2-1
d_gene: TRBD2
abundance: NA
v_gene: TRBV4-1

CDR3nt: TGCGCCAGCAGCCAGTCACTTAGCCAGTCTAAGAATGAGCAGTTCTTC
CDR3aa: CASSQSLSQSKNEQFF
j_gene: TRBJ2-1
d_gene: NA
abundance: NA
v_gene: TRBV4-1

CDR3nt: TGTGCCAGTGGAGACTACACTGAAGCTTTCTTT
CDR3aa: CASGDYTEAFF
j_gene: TRBJ1-1
d_gene: NA
abundance: NA
v_gene: TRBV19

CDR3nt: TGTGCCAGCAGCTTAAGGCAGGGGCCCAATGAGCAGTTCTTC
CDR3aa: CASSLRQGPNEQFF
j_gene: TRBJ2-1
d_gene: NA
abundance: NA
v_gene: TRBV7-3

CDR3nt: TGCAGCGTCTCGTCTCGTGGAAGCTCCTACAATGAGCAGTTCTTC
CDR3aa: CSVSSRGSSYNEQFF
j_gene: TRBJ2-1
d_gene: NA
abundance: NA
v_gene: TRBV29-1

CDR3nt: TGCAGTGCTTCCTTGTACAATGAGCAGTTCTTC
CDR3aa: CSASLYNEQFF
j_gene: TRBJ2-1
d_gene: NA
abundance: few
v_gene: TRBV20-1

CDR3nt: TGTGCCAGCAGCGTAGGGGACAGCTCTGAAGCTTTCTTT
CDR3aa: CASSVGDSSEAFF
j_gene: TRBJ1-1
d_gene: TRBD1
abundance: NA
v_gene: TRBV9

CDR3nt: TGTGCCAGCAGTTATAACACCTACGAGCAGTACTTC
CDR3aa: CASSYNTYEQYF
j_gene: TRBJ2-7
d_gene: NA
abundance: NA
v_gene: TRBV12-3/TRBV12-4

CDR3nt: TGTGCCAGCAGCCAAGGCCCTGTATGGGCCAGGGTACTATCCTACGAGCAGTACTTC
CDR3aa: CASSQGPVWARVLSYEQYF
j_gene: TRBJ2-7
d_gene: NA
abundance: many
v_gene: TRBV3-1

CDR3nt: TGTGCCAGCAAACAGGGGGCAGTTGGGACAACGGATACGCAGTATTTT
CDR3aa: CASKQGAVGTTDTQYF
j_gene: TRBJ2-3
d_gene: TRBD1
abundance: NA
v_gene: TRBV2

CDR3nt: TGCGCCAGCAGCTTGGGACTCACTTCACCCCTCCACTTT
CDR3aa: CASSLGLTSPLHF
j_gene: TRBJ1-6
d_gene: NA
abundance: few
v_gene: TRBV5-1

CDR3nt: TGTGCCAGCAGTTACGGACAATTATACGGCTACACCTTC
CDR3aa: CASSYGQLYGYTF
j_gene: TRBJ1-2
d_gene: NA
abundance: NA
v_gene: TRBV6-6

CDR3nt: TGCGCCAGCAGCCGTACAAGCGGGGGGACTGGAGATACGCAGTATTTT
CDR3aa: CASSRTSGGTGDTQYF
j_gene: TRBJ2-3
d_gene: TRBD2
abundance: few
v_gene: TRBV5-1

CDR3nt: TGTGCCAGCAGCCATAACCCTGGTAGCGGGGGGACTGAGCAGTACTTC
CDR3aa: CASSHNPGSGGTEQYF
j_gene: TRBJ2-7
d_gene: TRBD2
abundance: NA
v_gene: TRBV7-9

CDR3nt: TGCAGCGTCCCTTGGAAGGATGGCTACACCTTC
CDR3aa: CSVPWKDGYTF
j_gene: TRBJ1-2
d_gene: NA
abundance: NA
v_gene: TRBV29-1

CDR3nt: TGCGCCAGCAGCTTCAGTCTAGCGGGATGGGAGACCCAGTACTTC
CDR3aa: CASSFSLAGWETQYF
j_gene: TRBJ2-5
d_gene: TRBD2
abundance: few
v_gene: TRBV5-1

CDR3nt: TGTGCCAGCAGCCCCTCAACGAGAGGACTAGCGGGAACCTACGAGCAGTACTTC
CDR3aa: CASSPSTRGLAGTYEQYF
j_gene: TRBJ2-7
d_gene: TRBD2
abundance: few
v_gene: TRBV12-3/TRBV12-4

CDR3nt: TGCGCCAGCAGCCTGAACGCGGGAGAGCAGTACTTC
CDR3aa: CASSLNAGEQYF
j_gene: TRBJ2-7
d_gene: NA
abundance: NA
v_gene: TRBV5-1

CDR3nt: TGCAGCGTTGAAGGGCTAGCAGTGTACAATGAGCAGTTCTTC
CDR3aa: CSVEGLAVYNEQFF
j_gene: TRBJ2-1
d_gene: NA
abundance: few
v_gene: TRBV29-1

CDR3nt: TGTGCCAGCAGTTTTAGAAGGGGCACTGAAGCTTTCTTT
CDR3aa: CASSFRRGTEAFF
j_gene: TRBJ1-1
d_gene: NA
abundance: NA
v_gene: TRBV12-3/TRBV12-4

CDR3nt: TGCAGTGCTAGGACAGGGGGAAACACCGGGGAGCTGTTTTTT
CDR3aa: CSARTGGNTGELFF
j_gene: TRBJ2-2
d_gene: TRBD1
abundance: NA
v_gene: TRBV20-1

CDR3nt: TGTGCCAGCAGCATCCCCCAGCGGGACCCCTACAATGAGCAGTTCTTC
CDR3aa: CASSIPQRDPYNEQFF
j_gene: TRBJ2-1
d_gene: TRBD2
abundance: NA
v_gene: TRBV5-4

CDR3nt: TGTGCCAGCAGTTACCTGGGACAGTCGAACACTGAAGCTTTCTTT
CDR3aa: CASSYLGQSNTEAFF
j_gene: TRBJ1-1
d_gene: TRBD1
abundance: many
v_gene: TRBV6-6

CDR3nt: TGCAGTGCTAGATACGGACAGATCTCAACTAATGAAAAACTGTTTTTT
CDR3aa: CSARYGQISTNEKLFF
j_gene: TRBJ1-4
d_gene: NA
abundance: NA
v_gene: TRBV20-1

CDR3nt: TGTGCCAGCAGTCTCTTGGGGGGCTTTGAAGCTTTCTTT
CDR3aa: CASSLLGGFEAFF
j_gene: TRBJ1-1
d_gene: NA
abundance: NA
v_gene: TRBV12-3/TRBV12-4

CDR3nt: TGCGCCAGCAGCTTGTGGGGTGGGAATCAAGATACGCAGTATTTT
CDR3aa: CASSLWGGNQDTQYF
j_gene: TRBJ2-3
d_gene: NA
abundance: few
v_gene: TRBV5-1

CDR3nt: TGTGCCACCAGTGATTGGACTAGCGGTTACACCTACGGTGAGCAGTTCTTC
CDR3aa: CATSDWTSGYTYGEQFF
j_gene: TRBJ2-1
d_gene: TRBD2
abundance: many
v_gene: TRBV24-1

CDR3nt: TGTGCCAGCAGCTTAGGTGCGGGGAGACAGGAAGAGACCCAGTACTTC
CDR3aa: CASSLGAGRQEETQYF
j_gene: TRBJ2-5
d_gene: NA
abundance: many
v_gene: TRBV11-3

CDR3nt: TGCGCCAGCAGCGTCCTATCCGGGGGGGGCGAGCAGTACTTC
CDR3aa: CASSVLSGGGEQYF
j_gene: TRBJ2-7
d_gene: TRBD2
abundance: NA
v_gene: TRBV4-3